Listed here are 29 T cell receptor beta chains from one sample, sequenced in a study of neurological immune-mediated disorders. Regarding time point: longitudinal time-point 1 (baseline). One entry per CDR3 protein, called by TCRdb with MiXCR from the 5' RACE reads. Of around 71,000 distinct CDR3 sequences listed, around 13% were seen once; the top ten hold 4.5% to 5.5%. The sample comprised PBMCs. These receptors were obtained from a female donor with HTLV-1-associated myelopathy (HAM/TSP).

This clonotype was counted many times. The chain couples TRBV7-9 to TRBJ2-2; D tentatively reads TRBD1 or TRBD2 (5 bases each). V lost 3 bases to trimming and J lost 4 bases, with 12 bases between them. The length of the CDR3 is 15 residues. Germline V CDR1 and CDR2: SEHNR, FQNEAQ (reference sequence). CDR3 sequence (DNA): TGTGCCAGCAGCTTTTTATCCGGGACCACCGGGGAGCTGTTTTTT. It yields the protein CASSFLSGTTGELFF.

This clonotype was seen repeatedly, ten times or more. CDR3 loop: CSASAAGVYYEQYF. The CDR3 nucleotides are TGCAGTGCTAGTGCGGCAGGGGTTTACTACGAGCAGTACTTC. The V and J genes are TRBV20-1 and TRBJ2-7, with a possible D match to TRBD1 (6 bases). V lost 3 bases and J lost 3, with 15 bases in between. Germline CDR1 DFQATT, CDR2 SNEGSKA (reference sequence). The CDR3 contains 14 residues.

The CDR3 loop is CASSQDFGTGKNIQYF. In DNA, the CDR3 is TGTGCCAGCAGCCAAGATTTCGGGACAGGGAAAAACATTCAGTACTTC. The chain carries TRBV4-2 and TRBJ2-4; 9 positions match TRBD1. The CDR3 length is 16 residues. V lost 0 bases and J lost 4; bases outside the gene matches: 4. Per germline, CDR1 LGHNA and CDR2 YNFKEQ.

This clonotype was seen repeatedly, ten times or more. This chain links TRBV7-8 with TRBJ2-5; D possibly matches TRBD1 or TRBD2 (6 bases each). The CDR3 covers 15 residues. The V gene lost 5 bases and the J gene lost 5 bases, with 18 bases spanning the gap. Germline CDR1 SGHVS, CDR2 FQNEAQ. In DNA, the CDR3 is TGTGCCAGCAGCGCAGTCCCGGGGGCGCGGGAGACCCAGTACTTC. Translating gives CASSAVPGARETQYF.

This clonotype has at least ten counts. The CDR3 loop reads CASSLRHGSPYEQYF. Here the CDR3 DNA reads TGTGCCAGCAGCTTACGCCACGGGTCCCCCTACGAGCAGTACTTC. The gene calls are TRBV7-9 and TRBJ2-7; no firm D call. V was shortened by 2 bases and J by 2 bases, with 13 bases between the two germline ends. The CDR3 spans 15 residues. The germline V gene has CDR1 SEHNR and CDR2 FQNEAQ (reference sequence).

The sample holds many counts of this clonotype. V and J are TRBV28 and TRBJ2-3, with TRBD1 matching 9 bases. Germline CDR1 is MDHEN and CDR2 is SYDVKM. CDR3 length: 15 residues. The V gene end was trimmed by 1 base and the J gene end by 6 bases; junction bases not matched to a gene: 5. In DNA, the CDR3 is TGTGCCAGCAGTTTATCGGGACAGGGTTGGGATACGCAGTATTTT. It specifies CASSLSGQGWDTQYF.

This clonotype has at least ten counts. The chain is built from TRBV5-1 and TRBJ2-7, with TRBD2 matching over 10 bases. After removal of 6 bases from V and 2 bases from J, the junction contained 5 bases not matched to a gene. This CDR3 region has 14 residues. Germline V gene sequence: CDR1 SGHRS, CDR2 YFSETQ. The DNA for the CDR3 is TGCGCCAGCAACATAGCGGGGGGCACCTACGAGCAGTACTTC. It is translated as CASNIAGGTYEQYF.

This clonotype was picked up many times. The chain links TRBV5-1 to TRBJ1-4; D perhaps matches TRBD1 (6 bases). The CDR3 consists of 17 residues. Germline V gene data show CDR1 as SGHRS and CDR2 as YFSETQ. The V gene lost 4 bases and the J gene lost 6 bases, with 22 bases spanning the gap. The CDR3 reads CASSTGTRQEGYEKLFF. CDR3 nucleotides: TGCGCCAGCAGCACAGGCACGCGACAGGAGGGATATGAAAAACTGTTTTTT.

This clonotype was counted at least ten times. This chain connects TRBV29-1 to TRBJ2-7; 13 bases align to TRBD2. The CDR3 has 17 residues. Trimming took 6 bases from V and 2 from J; bases not matched to a gene: 13. Germline V gene lookup returns CDR1 SQVTM and CDR2 ANQGSEA. In DNA form, the CDR3 reads TGCAGCGTCGAAAATAGACTAGCGGGGGGTCGAACCTACGAGCAGTACTTC. The encoded protein is CSVENRLAGGRTYEQYF.

This clonotype was seen repeatedly, ten times or more. This chain uses TRBV7-2 with TRBJ1-6, with 10 bases identical to TRBD1. CDR3 size: 15 residues. In germline, CDR1 is SGHTA, CDR2 FQGNSA. After removal of 4 bases from V and 9 bases from J, the junction contained 6 bases not matched to a gene. CDR3 DNA: TGTGCCAGCAGCTCCCGGACAGGGGGAAGTTCACCCCTCCACTTT. Translated: CASSSRTGGSSPLHF. Together with reference TRBV7-2 and TRBJ1-6, the CDR3 gives the full variable domain: GAGVSQSPSNKVTEKGKDVELRCDPISGHTALYWYRQSLGQGLEFLIYFQGNSAPDKSGLPSDRFSAERTGGSVSTLTIQRTQQEDSAVYLCASSSRTGGSSPLHFGNGTRLTVT.

This clonotype has a count of ten or more. The V call is TRBV5-1, the J call TRBJ2-3; TRBD1 matches at 7 bases. From germline, CDR1 is SGHRS and CDR2 YFSETQ. The CDR3 has 13 amino acids. V lost 4 bases to trimming and J lost 5 bases; unmatched junction nucleotides: 4. CDR3 amino acids: CASSQGQKDTQYF. CDR3 in DNA: TGCGCCAGCAGCCAGGGACAGAAAGATACGCAGTATTTT.

This clonotype was counted at least ten times. V and J are TRBV29-1 and TRBJ1-2; a weak D match, TRBD1 (6 bases). Germline V gene data show CDR1 as SQVTM and CDR2 as ANQGSEA. Trimming removed 4 bases at V and 4 bases at J, with 16 bases between. The CDR3 loop spans 14 amino acids. The chain's CDR3 is CSVVRQGRGYGYTF. The CDR3 bases are TGCAGCGTTGTGAGACAAGGCAGGGGCTATGGCTACACCTTC.

In this sample, this clonotype turned up many times. The chain links TRBV10-2 to TRBJ1-6; D not certain. The CDR3 length is 14 residues. Germline V gives CDR1 WSHSY, CDR2 SAAADI. V was trimmed by 3 bases and J by 8 bases, leaving 11 bases between them. The CDR3 DNA reads TGCGCCAGCAGTGAAGAAGACAATTATTCACCCCTCCACTTT. Translation gives CASSEEDNYSPLHF.

This clonotype was seen repeatedly, ten times or more. One end of the junction varies from germline; a read error may be responsible. This chain uses TRBV6-1 with TRBJ2-4; the D is unclear. Germline V lookup: CDR1 MNHNS, CDR2 SASEGT. The CDR3 consists of 10 residues. Here the CDR3 DNA reads TGTGCCAGCAGTGAAGCGAGGCCGGTGTTC. It codes for CASSEARPVF.

In this sample, this clonotype turned up a few times. The chain links TRBV28 to TRBJ2-3; 8 bases align to TRBD1. The CDR3 spans 16 residues. The V gene end was trimmed by 0 bases and the J gene end by 3 bases; junction bases not matched to a gene: 5. The V gene's germline CDR1 is MDHEN and CDR2 SYDVKM. CDR3 region: CASSLWSQGATDTQYF. The CDR3 coding sequence is TGTGCCAGCAGTTTATGGTCCCAGGGGGCGACAGATACGCAGTATTTT.

The table lists this clonotype with many counts. The chain couples TRBV5-1 to TRBJ1-1; perhaps TRBD1 as D (6 bases). The CDR3 sequence is 18 residues long. Germline CDR1 reads SGHRS; CDR2 reads YFSETQ. The V gene lost 0 bases and the J gene lost 5 bases, with 23 bases spanning the gap. The CDR3 loop reads CASSLAGPGVATKTEAFF. For the CDR3, the DNA is TGCGCCAGCAGCTTGGCCGGGCCAGGGGTGGCGACAAAAACTGAAGCTTTCTTT.

Notes on this clonotype: The junction departs from the called germline gene at one end, perhaps through a read error. The V and J genes are TRBV28 and TRBJ1-2; D uncertain. The germline CDR1 and CDR2 sequences are MDHEN and SYDVKM. The CDR3 covers 13 residues. The CDR3 loop is CASSLRHTYGYTF. CDR3 DNA sequence: TGTGCCAGTAGTTTAAGGCACACTTATGGCTACACCTTC.

The table lists this clonotype with many counts. The chain is built from TRBV3-1 and TRBJ1-3; D is ambiguous. The germline V gene encodes CDR1 LGHDT and CDR2 YNNKEL (reference sequence). The V gene lost 1 base and the J gene lost 4 bases, with 2 bases spanning the gap. This CDR3 contains 12 residues. CDR3 in DNA: TGTGCCAGCAGCCAAGGAGGAAACACCATATATTTT. Translation: CASSQGGNTIYF.

This clonotype was counted many times. This chain joins TRBV10-3 and TRBJ2-3; maybe TRBD1 (6 bases). The CDR3 extends over 15 amino acids. Trimming cost V 4 bases and J 4 bases, with 15 bases left between them. Germline-derived CDR1 and CDR2 are ENHRY and SYGVKD. This CDR3 reads CAISGAVKGADTQYF. The CDR3 coding sequence is TGTGCCATCAGTGGTGCAGTCAAGGGGGCAGATACGCAGTATTTT.

At least ten counts were recorded for this clonotype. This chain connects TRBV7-6 to TRBJ1-4, with D maybe TRBD1 (5 bases). Trimming shortened V by 2 bases and J by 1 base, and 11 bases separated the two germline ends. CDR1 is SGHVS and CDR2 is FNYEAQ in the germline V gene. The CDR3 extends over 16 amino acids. This CDR3 reads CASSLRADRTNEKLFF. CDR3 nucleotides: TGTGCCAGCAGCTTACGAGCCGACAGAACTAATGAAAAACTGTTTTTT.

This clonotype was counted ten times or more. The chain combines TRBV10-3 with TRBJ2-2; no definite D call. Germline loops: CDR1 ENHRY, CDR2 SYGVKD. CDR3 length: 11 residues. Trimming removed 7 bases from V and 8 bases from J, with 8 bases in between. Here the CDR3 DNA reads TGTGCCATCAACGACGAGGGGGAGCTGTTTTTT. This encodes CAINDEGELFF.

Notes on this clonotype: Being one base from a much bigger clone, this may be a read error. The gene calls are TRBV5-1 and TRBJ2-2; 7 bases match TRBD1. The CDR3 is 15 residues long. CDR1 and CDR2 from the germline V gene are SGHRS and YFSETQ. CDR3 DNA sequence: TGCGCCAGCAGCCCCGGACAGGCGGGCACCTGGGAGCTGTTTTTT. It codes for CASSPGQAGTWELFF.

This clonotype was recorded at least ten times. V is TRBV7-6 and J is TRBJ1-1; no clear D gene. The germline gives CDR1 SGHVS, CDR2 FNYEAQ. Trimming took off 0 bases at V and 1 base at J, with 6 bases between the two ends. CDR3 size: 14 residues. CDR3 sequence (DNA): TGTGCCAGCAGCTTAGCGGTGGGGAACACTGAAGCTTTCTTT. It is translated as CASSLAVGNTEAFF.

This clonotype was observed a few times. This chain connects TRBV6-1 to TRBJ1-5; no clear D. Deletions cut 7 bases from V and 3 bases from J, with 13 bases between. Germline CDR1 is MNHNS and CDR2 is SASEGT. This CDR3 is built from 14 residues. In DNA, the CDR3 is TGTGCCAGCACCCTCTACGGATACAATCAGCCCCAGCATTTT. Amino acids: CASTLYGYNQPQHF.

As for this clonotype: A read error may explain this, as a much larger clone is one base away. The rearrangement links TRBV10-3 to TRBJ2-7, with TRBD1 identical over 10 bases. The germline V gene has CDR1 ENHRY and CDR2 SYGVKD. CDR3 length equals 13 residues. CDR3 nucleotides: TGTGCCATCGGAGGGACAGGGGCCCACGAGCTGTACTTC. It translates to CAIGGTGAHELYF.

In this sample, this clonotype turned up many times. The chain joins TRBV28 to TRBJ2-3, with a weak D call TRBD2 (7 bases). V dropped 5 bases and J dropped 3 bases, with 18 bases sitting between them. This CDR3 region has 16 residues. Germline assignment: CDR1 MDHEN and CDR2 SYDVKM. The CDR3 spells CASSATGRGLTDTQYF. Written as DNA, the CDR3 is TGTGCCAGCAGTGCCACAGGGAGGGGTTTGACAGATACGCAGTATTTT.

The J gene is TRBJ2-2, the V gene TRBV5-1, with D perhaps matching TRBD2 (5 bases). V was pared by 6 bases and J by 1 base, with 10 bases between. CDR1 and CDR2 from the germline V gene are SGHRS and YFSETQ. The CDR3 spans 14 residues. The CDR3 here is CASMGSGNTGELFF. DNA of the CDR3: TGCGCCAGCATGGGGAGCGGGAACACCGGGGAGCTGTTTTTT.

This clonotype was counted ten times or more. The chain links TRBV6-2 or TRBV6-3 to TRBJ1-2, with D possibly being TRBD1 (5 bases). V was pared by 6 bases and J by 2 bases, with 7 bases between. The CDR3 contains 12 residues. CDR1 MNHEY and CDR2 SVGEGT come from the germline V gene. The CDR3, as DNA: TGTGCCAGCAGATGGGGGAACTATGGCTACACCTTC. It codes for CASRWGNYGYTF.

The table lists this clonotype with a few counts. This may be a read error: a much more frequent sequence differs by one nucleotide. The chain has TRBV7-9 and TRBJ1-4; D is unclear. The CDR3 runs to 14 residues. The germline V gene has CDR1 SEHNR and CDR2 FQNEAQ (reference sequence). Trimming shortened V by 3 bases and J by 2 bases, and 7 bases separated the two germline ends. The CDR3 DNA follows: TGTGCCAGCAGCTTCCAGGCGACTAATGAAAAACTGTTTTTT. Translated: CASSFQATNEKLFF.